These 18 T cell receptor beta chains were all obtained from the same sample, sequenced in a study of blood T cells in healthy people across ages. The authors ran a second PCR of roughly 6 to 12 cycles using a sample-barcoded 5' primer and a J-beta primer mix. In TCRdb, the 5' RACE reads were re-called with MiXCR into one record per CDR3 protein. The sample comprises approximately 1.5 million distinct CDR3 sequences, roughly 43% of which are singletons, and over 3.5% rests with the top ten. The source material was blood. These receptors were taken from a woman younger than 30 in good health.

V gene TRBV6-2 or TRBV6-3 combines with J gene TRBJ2-4; perhaps D is TRBD1 or TRBD2 (5 bases each). The J call may be wrong; the DNA end is better matched by TRBJ2-7. The germline CDR1 and CDR2 sequences are MNHEY and SVGEGT. The CDR3 covers 12 residues. CDR3 in amino acids: CASSSRENEQYF. In DNA form, the CDR3 reads TGTGCCAGCAGTTCCAGGGAGAACGAGCAGTACTTC.

This clonotype was picked up a small number of times. The gene calls are TRBV29-1 and TRBJ2-3; D is undetermined. Trimming took 4 bases from V and 0 from J, leaving 11 bases between them. This CDR3 is built from 14 residues. Germline CDR1 reads SQVTM; CDR2 reads ANQGSEA. CDR3 in DNA: TGCAGCGTTGGGAACCGAGCTAGCACAGATACGCAGTATTTT. Residues: CSVGNRASTDTQYF.

This chain uses TRBV3-1 with TRBJ2-3; 7 bases map to TRBD2. With V trimmed by 4 bases and J by 2 bases, 6 bases remained unmatched. Germline V lookup: CDR1 LGHDT, CDR2 YNNKEL (reference sequence). The CDR3 loop spans 15 amino acids. Here the CDR3 reads CASSLGGIHTDTQYF. In DNA, the CDR3 is TGTGCCAGCAGCCTGGGGGGGATTCACACAGATACGCAGTATTTT.

V and J are TRBV18 and TRBJ2-7; 14 bases are shared with TRBD2. This CDR3 comprises 13 residues. V dropped 6 bases and J dropped 10; count of bases not matched to a gene: 5. The V gene's germline CDR1 is KGHSH and CDR2 LQKENI. In DNA, the CDR3 is TGTGCCAGCTCGCCCGGGACTAGCGGGAGACAGTACTTC. Encoded protein: CASSPGTSGRQYF. Using reference TRBV18 and TRBJ2-7 for the parts outside the CDR3, the full variable domain is NAGVMQNPRHLVRRRGQEARLRCSPMKGHSHVYWYRQLPEEGLKFMVYLQKENIIDESGMPKERFSAEFPKEGPSILRIQQVVRGDSAAYFCASSPGTSGRQYFGPGTRLTVT.

In nucleotides, the CDR3 is TGTGCCAGCAGCCAAGAGGGCCGCCTTAATTCACCCCTCCACTTT. As protein: CASSQEGRLNSPLHF. The chain employs TRBV14 and TRBJ1-6; D gene ambiguous. V dropped 0 bases and J dropped 6 bases, with 9 bases sitting between them. Germline assignment: CDR1 SGHDN and CDR2 FVKESK. CDR3 length equals 15 residues.

The genes are TRBV7-3 and TRBJ2-1; 10 bases match TRBD2. The junction had 7 bases not matched to a gene; V was cut back by 5 bases and J by 0 bases. Germline V CDR1 and CDR2: SGHTA, FQGTGA. The CDR3 consists of 17 residues. CDR3 residues: CASSPTSGASSYNEQFF. CDR3 sequence (DNA): TGTGCCAGCAGCCCAACTAGCGGGGCTAGCTCCTACAATGAGCAGTTCTTC.

This chain links TRBV11-1 with TRBJ2-1, with D tentatively TRBD1 or TRBD2 (5 bases each). The CDR3 is 15 amino acids. The germline V gene encodes CDR1 SGHAT and CDR2 FQDESV (reference sequence). Trimming removed 5 bases at V and 10 bases at J, with 21 bases between. CDR3 DNA: TGTGCCAGCAGCCGGCCGGGGCCAGCCCAAGGAGAGCAGTTCTTC. Protein: CASSRPGPAQGEQFF.

This clonotype was counted between two and nine times. In nucleotides, the CDR3 is TGCAGTGTTTCCCTGATGGGGGAACGAGGCTACACCTTC. It specifies CSVSLMGERGYTF. The rearrangement uses TRBV29-1 and TRBJ1-2; a possible D gene is TRBD1 (5 bases). Germline-derived CDR1 and CDR2 are SQVTM and ANQGSEA. This CDR3 has 13 amino acids. The whole variable domain, remainder taken from reference TRBV29-1 and TRBJ1-2, is SAVISQKPSRDICQRGTSLTIQCQVDSQVTMMFWYRQQPGQSLTLIATANQGSEATYESGFVIDKFPISRPNLTFSTLTVSNMSPEDSSIYLCSVSLMGERGYTFGSGTRLTVV.

The chain combines TRBV12-3 or TRBV12-4 with TRBJ2-1; 12 bases fit TRBD2. The CDR3 contains 15 residues. V trimming: 6 bases; J trimming: 5 bases; junction bases outside the gene matches: 5. The CDR3: CASRQTSGGNNEQFF. Written as DNA, the CDR3 is TGTGCCAGCAGGCAGACTAGCGGGGGAAACAATGAGCAGTTCTTC.

This chain links TRBV5-8 with TRBJ1-1; D may be TRBD1 (5 bases). CDR3 length: 16 amino acids. Germline CDR1 is SGHTS and CDR2 is YDEGEE. The V and J ends lost 4 bases and 0 bases respectively, with 16 bases between them. CDR3 DNA: TGTGCCAGCAGCAATCCGCGGGGACGCGTGAACACTGAAGCTTTCTTT. Its protein is CASSNPRGRVNTEAFF.

This chain connects TRBV6-2 or TRBV6-3 to TRBJ1-2, with D maybe TRBD1 (6 bases). V was shortened by 6 bases and J by 6 bases, with 17 bases between the two germline ends. Germline V gene sequence: CDR1 MNHEY, CDR2 SVGEGT. CDR3 size: 14 residues. CDR3 residues: CASSLNRARDGYTF. Here the CDR3 DNA reads TGTGCCAGCAGCTTGAACAGGGCTCGCGATGGCTACACCTTC.

The chain recombines TRBV28 with TRBJ2-1; 10 nucleotides align to TRBD2. The germline V gene has CDR1 MDHEN and CDR2 SYDVKM. With 4 bases clipped from V and 8 bases from J, the junction kept 5 bases outside the gene matches. This CDR3 has 14 amino acids. The CDR3 DNA follows: TGTGCCAGCAGTTCTCGACTAGCGGGCTATGAGCAGTTCTTC. This gives the protein CASSSRLAGYEQFF.

Here the CDR3 reads CASGRQGGRTEAFF. The CDR3 region has the DNA TGTGCCAGCGGGCGACAGGGTGGAAGGACTGAAGCTTTCTTT. This chain uses TRBV2 with TRBJ1-1; TRBD1 agrees at 7 bases. Trimming cost V 8 bases and J 5 bases; bases outside gene matches: 11. CDR1 and CDR2 from the germline V gene are SNHLY and FYNNEI. CDR3 size: 14 residues.

The rearrangement uses TRBV20-1 and TRBJ1-6, with D possibly being TRBD1 (6 bases). The CDR3 is 14 residues long. Germline CDR1 is DFQATT and CDR2 is SNEGSKA (reference sequence). Trimming took off 5 bases at V and 3 bases at J, with 11 bases between the two ends. CDR3 sequence (DNA): TGCAGTGCTGGAAGGACAGACTATAATTCACCCCTCCACTTT. It is translated as CSAGRTDYNSPLHF.

V is TRBV20-1 and J is TRBJ2-2, with D maybe TRBD1 (5 bases). The germline V gene has CDR1 DFQATT and CDR2 SNEGSKA (reference sequence). With 4 bases removed from V and 6 bases from J, the gap between germline ends came to 12 bases. This CDR3 is 13 amino acids long. The CDR3 nucleotides read TGCAGTGCTACACACCTAGGGGCCGGGGAGCTGTTTTTT. As protein: CSATHLGAGELFF.

The J gene is TRBJ2-5, the V gene TRBV7-8, with D possibly being TRBD1 (6 bases). The ends were cut back, 3 bases at V and 4 bases at J, with 15 bases in the middle. This CDR3 spans 15 amino acids. Germline CDR1 reads SGHVS; CDR2 reads FQNEAQ. DNA of the CDR3: TGTGCCAGCAGCTTCGTAGGCAGGGGTTTAGAGACCCAGTACTTC. It encodes CASSFVGRGLETQYF.

The gene calls are TRBV20-1 and TRBJ2-2; D is uncertain. Trimming shortened V by 2 bases and J by 0 bases, and 7 bases separated the two germline ends. CDR1 and CDR2 (germline): DFQATT, SNEGSKA (reference sequence). The CDR3 has 14 amino acids. The CDR3 nucleotides read TGCAGTGCTAGAAAAATACCGAACACCGGGGAGCTGTTTTTT. Its protein is CSARKIPNTGELFF.

This clonotype was detected only once. J is TRBJ2-7 and V is TRBV27, with D unclear. This CDR3 comprises 14 residues. Germline V gene data show CDR1 as MNHEY and CDR2 as SMNVEV (reference sequence). The V end was cut by 4 bases, the J end by 5 bases, with 15 bases between. The CDR3, as DNA: TGTGCCAGCAGTTGGGGAAGGGTGCTGCACGAGCAGTACTTC. Amino acid sequence: CASSWGRVLHEQYF.